This T cell receptor (beta chain) was profiled in a study of T cell responses to AZD1222 COVID-19 vaccine. Study information: Timing groups of about 4 and about 12 weeks for second doses were pooled.

Assay used: immunoSEQ multiplex PCR; TCRdb lists only in-frame clones, some missing. The table lists around 99,000 clones, 90% to 95% of them singletons, with roughly 6.9% in the top ten. Germline V gives CDR1 LNHDA, CDR2 SQIVND (reference sequence). V was pared by 3 bases and J by 4 bases, with 5 bases of the junction left unmatched. CDR3 length: 15 residues. The rearrangement links TRBV19 to TRBJ2-3, with 9 positions matching TRBD1. This specimen consisted of peripheral blood, obtained on day 0 of AZD1222 vaccination. This TCR derives from an adult in good health. The CDR3: CASSMYRGRPDTQYF. The CDR3 DNA is TGTGCCAGTAGTATGTACAGGGGGCGACCAGATACGCAGTATTTT.